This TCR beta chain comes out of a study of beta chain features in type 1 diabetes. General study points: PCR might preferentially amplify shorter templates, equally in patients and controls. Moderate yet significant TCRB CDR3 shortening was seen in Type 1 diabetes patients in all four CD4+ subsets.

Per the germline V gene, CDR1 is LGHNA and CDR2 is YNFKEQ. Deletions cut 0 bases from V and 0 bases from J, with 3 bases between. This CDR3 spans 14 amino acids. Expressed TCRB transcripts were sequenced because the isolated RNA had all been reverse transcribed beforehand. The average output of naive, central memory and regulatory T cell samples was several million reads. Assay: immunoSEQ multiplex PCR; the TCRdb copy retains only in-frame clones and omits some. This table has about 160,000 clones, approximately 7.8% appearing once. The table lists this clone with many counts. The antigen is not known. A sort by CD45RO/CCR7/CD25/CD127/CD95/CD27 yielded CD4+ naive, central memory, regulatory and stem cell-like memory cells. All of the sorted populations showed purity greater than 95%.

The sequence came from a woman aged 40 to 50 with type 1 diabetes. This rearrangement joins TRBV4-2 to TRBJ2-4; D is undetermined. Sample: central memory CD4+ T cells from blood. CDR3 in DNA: TGTGCCAGCAGCCAAGAACTAGCCAAAAACATTCAGTACTTC. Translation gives CASSQELAKNIQYF.